Listed here are 10 T cell receptor beta chains from one sample, sequenced in a study of shared clonotypes between healthy human individuals. Assay: immunoSEQ multiplex PCR; the TCRdb copy retains only in-frame clones and omits some. The sample lists around 1.4 million clones, about 98.5% seen once, with about 0.34% in the top ten. Material: naive CD4+ T cells sorted from blood. Subset indicated: CD45RA+ positively selected. These receptor sequences come from a man aged 25 to 40 in good health.

The chain uses TRBV27 and TRBJ1-5; no reliable D call. Per the germline V gene, CDR1 is MNHEY and CDR2 is SMNVEV (reference sequence). The V and J ends lost 5 bases and 2 bases respectively, with 25 bases between them. The CDR3 is 19 residues long. CDR3 amino acids: CASSPLKVGWESGNQPQHF. For the CDR3, the DNA is TGTGCCAGCAGTCCACTCAAGGTTGGTTGGGAAAGTGGCAATCAGCCCCAGCATTTT.

The V and J genes are TRBV6-5 and TRBJ2-1, with D perhaps matching TRBD1 (6 bases). Trimming took 5 bases from V and 5 from J, leaving 10 bases between them. Germline values: CDR1 MNHEY, CDR2 SVGAGI. The CDR3 loop spans 13 amino acids. CDR3 sequence reads: CASSRRTDNEQFF. CDR3 DNA: TGTGCCAGCAGTCGAAGGACAGACAATGAGCAGTTCTTC.

The rearrangement joins TRBV5-5 to TRBJ1-1, with unresolved D. CDR1 SGHKS and CDR2 YYEKEE come from the germline V gene (reference sequence). The CDR3 loop spans 13 amino acids. Trimming shortened V by 4 bases and J by 4 bases, and 11 bases separated the two germline ends. The CDR3 here is CASSKPSITEAFF. The CDR3 nucleotides read TGTGCCAGCAGCAAACCTTCGATCACTGAAGCTTTCTTT.

The chain is built from TRBV13 and TRBJ2-7; 9 bases agree with TRBD2. Germline lookup yields CDR1 PRHDT and CDR2 FYEKMQ (reference sequence). V was pared by 5 bases and J by 0 bases, with 8 bases of the junction left unmatched. CDR3 length: 16 amino acids. CDR3 DNA: TGTGCCAGCAGCCGACCAACTAGCGGGTCCTCCTACGAGCAGTACTTC. Its protein is CASSRPTSGSSYEQYF. Based on the CDR3 plus reference TRBV13 and TRBJ2-7, the full variable domain is AAGVIQSPRHLIKEKRETATLKCYPIPRHDTVYWYQQGPGQDPQFLISFYEKMQSDKGSIPDRFSAQQFSDYHSELNMSSLELGDSALYFCASSRPTSGSSYEQYFGPGTRLTVT.

The chain combines TRBV11-1 with TRBJ1-2; D uncertain. The V and J ends lost 5 bases and 2 bases respectively, with 6 bases between them. From germline, CDR1 is SGHAT and CDR2 FQDESV (reference sequence). The CDR3 spans 12 residues. This CDR3 is CASSPDNYGYTF. The DNA of the CDR3 is TGTGCCAGCAGCCCGGACAACTATGGCTACACCTTC.

This sequence joins TRBV19 and TRBJ1-1; D gene uncertain. Germline values: CDR1 LNHDA, CDR2 SQIVND (reference sequence). Trimming removed 10 bases at V and 1 base at J, with 7 bases between. This CDR3 contains 11 residues. The CDR3, as DNA: TGTGCCACTACAGCGAACACTGAAGCTTTCTTT. Translating it yields CATTANTEAFF.

This chain uses TRBV28 with TRBJ2-2; 14 bases align to TRBD2. Per the germline V gene, CDR1 is MDHEN and CDR2 is SYDVKM. The CDR3 is 17 amino acids. V lost 6 bases and J lost 4; bases outside the gene matches: 7. The CDR3 spells CASRGTSGSARTGELFF. The CDR3 nucleotides read TGTGCCAGCAGAGGGACTAGCGGGAGTGCTCGCACCGGGGAGCTGTTTTTT.

The chain uses TRBV7-2 and TRBJ2-3; 7 nucleotides align to TRBD1. CDR1 and CDR2 (germline): SGHTA, FQGNSA. Trimming took 4 bases from V and 4 from J; bases not matched to a gene: 5. The CDR3 spans 14 residues. This chain's CDR3 is CASSSDRASDTQYF. The CDR3 DNA follows: TGTGCCAGCAGCTCAGACAGGGCGTCAGATACGCAGTATTTT.

The chain joins TRBV5-4 to TRBJ2-1; the D is unclear. CDR1 and CDR2 from the germline V gene are SGHNT and YYREEE (reference sequence). V was pared by 4 bases and J by 3 bases, with 8 bases between. The CDR3 is made up of 13 amino acids. The CDR3 spells CASSPPGYNEQFF. The CDR3 DNA reads as TGTGCCAGCAGCCCCCCGGGCTACAATGAGCAGTTCTTC.

V usage is TRBV19 and J usage is TRBJ2-7; tentatively, D is TRBD1 (5 bases). CDR1 and CDR2 from the germline V gene are LNHDA and SQIVND (reference sequence). The germline V and J ends were trimmed by 11 bases and 1 base, with 18 bases remaining between them. The CDR3 runs to 14 residues. For the CDR3, the DNA is TGTGCCTGCAGAGCCGCAGGGAATTCCTACGAGCAGTACTTC. Protein product: CACRAAGNSYEQYF.